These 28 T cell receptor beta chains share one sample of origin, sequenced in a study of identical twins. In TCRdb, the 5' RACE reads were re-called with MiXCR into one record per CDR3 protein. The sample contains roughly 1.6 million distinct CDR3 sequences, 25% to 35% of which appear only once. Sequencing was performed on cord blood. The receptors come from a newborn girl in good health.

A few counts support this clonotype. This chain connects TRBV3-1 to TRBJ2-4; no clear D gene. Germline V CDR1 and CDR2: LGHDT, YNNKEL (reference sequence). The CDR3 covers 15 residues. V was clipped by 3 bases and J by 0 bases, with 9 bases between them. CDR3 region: CASSQKELAKNIQYF. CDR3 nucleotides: TGTGCCAGCAGCCAGAAGGAGCTAGCCAAAAACATTCAGTACTTC.

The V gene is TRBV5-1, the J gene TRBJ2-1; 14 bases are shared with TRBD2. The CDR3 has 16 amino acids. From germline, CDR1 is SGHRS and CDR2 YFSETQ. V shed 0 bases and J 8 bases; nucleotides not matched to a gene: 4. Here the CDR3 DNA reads TGCGCCAGCAGCTTGGGAGGGACTAGCGGGAGTCATGAGCAGTTCTTC. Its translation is CASSLGGTSGSHEQFF.

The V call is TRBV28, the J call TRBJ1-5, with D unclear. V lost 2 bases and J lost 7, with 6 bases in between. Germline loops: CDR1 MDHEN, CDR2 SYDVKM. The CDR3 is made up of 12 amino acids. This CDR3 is CASSLNKQPQHF. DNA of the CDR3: TGTGCCAGCAGTTTAAATAAACAGCCCCAGCATTTT.

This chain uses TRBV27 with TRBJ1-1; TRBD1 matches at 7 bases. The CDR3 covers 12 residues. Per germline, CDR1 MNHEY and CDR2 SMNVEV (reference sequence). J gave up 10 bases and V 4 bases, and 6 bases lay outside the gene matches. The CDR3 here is CASSSQGRIAFF. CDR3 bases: TGTGCCAGCAGTTCACAGGGGCGAATAGCTTTCTTT.

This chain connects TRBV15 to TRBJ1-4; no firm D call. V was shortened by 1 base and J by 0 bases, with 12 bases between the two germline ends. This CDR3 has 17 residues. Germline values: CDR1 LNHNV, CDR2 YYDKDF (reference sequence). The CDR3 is CATSRVGTGTTNEKLFF. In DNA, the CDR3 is TGTGCCACCAGCAGAGTTGGTACCGGGACAACTAATGAAAAACTGTTTTTT.

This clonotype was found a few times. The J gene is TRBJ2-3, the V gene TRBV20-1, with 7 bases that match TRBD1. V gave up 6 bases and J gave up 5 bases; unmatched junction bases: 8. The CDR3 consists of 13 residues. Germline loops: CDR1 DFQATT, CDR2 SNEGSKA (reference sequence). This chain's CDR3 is CSASRQGIDTQYF. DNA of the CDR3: TGCAGTGCCTCAAGACAGGGCATAGATACGCAGTATTTT.

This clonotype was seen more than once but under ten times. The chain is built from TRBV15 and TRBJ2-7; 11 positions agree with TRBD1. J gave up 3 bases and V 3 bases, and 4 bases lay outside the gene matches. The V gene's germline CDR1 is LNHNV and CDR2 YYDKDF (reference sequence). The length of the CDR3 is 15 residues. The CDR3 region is CATSREGQGDYEQYF. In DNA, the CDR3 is TGTGCCACCAGCAGGGAGGGACAGGGGGACTACGAGCAGTACTTC.

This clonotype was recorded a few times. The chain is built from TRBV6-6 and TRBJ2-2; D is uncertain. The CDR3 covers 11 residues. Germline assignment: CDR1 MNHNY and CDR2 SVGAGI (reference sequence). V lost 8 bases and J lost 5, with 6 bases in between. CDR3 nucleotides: TGTGCCAGCTATACAACCGGGGAGCTGTTTTTT. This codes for CASYTTGELFF.

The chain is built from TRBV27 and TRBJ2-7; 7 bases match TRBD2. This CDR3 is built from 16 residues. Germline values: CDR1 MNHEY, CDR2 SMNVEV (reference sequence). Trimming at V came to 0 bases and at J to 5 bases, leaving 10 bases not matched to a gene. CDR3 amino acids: CASSLSEWGRAHEQYF. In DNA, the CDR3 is TGTGCCAGCAGTTTATCGGAGTGGGGGAGGGCCCACGAGCAGTACTTC.

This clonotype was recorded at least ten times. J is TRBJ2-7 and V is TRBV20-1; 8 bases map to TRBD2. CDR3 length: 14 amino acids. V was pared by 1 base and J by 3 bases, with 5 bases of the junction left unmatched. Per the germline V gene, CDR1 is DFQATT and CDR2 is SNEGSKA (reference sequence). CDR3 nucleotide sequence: TGCAGTGCTAGAGGGGGAAGCGGGAGCTACGAGCAGTACTTC. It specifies CSARGGSGSYEQYF.

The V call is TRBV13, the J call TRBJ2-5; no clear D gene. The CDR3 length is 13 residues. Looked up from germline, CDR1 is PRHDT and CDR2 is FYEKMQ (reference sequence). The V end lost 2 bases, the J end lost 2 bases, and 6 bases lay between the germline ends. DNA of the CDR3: TGTGCCAGCAGCTTAATGACACAAGAGACCCAGTACTTC. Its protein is CASSLMTQETQYF.

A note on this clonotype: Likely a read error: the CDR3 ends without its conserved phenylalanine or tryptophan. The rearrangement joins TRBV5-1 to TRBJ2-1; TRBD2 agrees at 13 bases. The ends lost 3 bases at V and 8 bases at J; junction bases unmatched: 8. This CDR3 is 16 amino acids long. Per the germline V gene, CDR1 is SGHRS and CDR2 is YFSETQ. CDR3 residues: CASSSGLAGFRDEQFL. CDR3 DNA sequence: TGCGCCAGCAGCTCGGGACTAGCGGGGTTTAGAGATGAGCAGTTCTTA.

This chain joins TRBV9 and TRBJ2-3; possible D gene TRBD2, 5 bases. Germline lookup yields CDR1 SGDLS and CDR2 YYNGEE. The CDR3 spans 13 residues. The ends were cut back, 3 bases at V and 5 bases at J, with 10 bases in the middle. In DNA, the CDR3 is TGTGCCAGCAGCGCCGATGGGAGAGATACGCAGTATTTT. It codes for CASSADGRDTQYF.

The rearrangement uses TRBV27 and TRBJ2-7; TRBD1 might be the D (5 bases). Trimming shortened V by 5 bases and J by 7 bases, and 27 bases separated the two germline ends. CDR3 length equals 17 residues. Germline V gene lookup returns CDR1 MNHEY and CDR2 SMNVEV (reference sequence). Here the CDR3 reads CASSQKSGWVSYNEQYF. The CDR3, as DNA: TGTGCCAGCAGTCAAAAGTCAGGGTGGGTCTCCTACAATGAGCAGTACTTC.

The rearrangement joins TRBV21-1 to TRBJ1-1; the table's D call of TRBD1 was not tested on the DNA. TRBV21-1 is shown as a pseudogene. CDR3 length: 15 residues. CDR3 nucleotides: TGTGCCAGCAGCTCCCGACAGGACTTCCGTACTGAAGCTTTCTTT. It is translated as CASSSRQDFRTEAFF.

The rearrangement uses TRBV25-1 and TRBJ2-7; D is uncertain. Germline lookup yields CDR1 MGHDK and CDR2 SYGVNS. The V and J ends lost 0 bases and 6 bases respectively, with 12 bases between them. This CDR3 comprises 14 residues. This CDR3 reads CASSEYPLFREQYF. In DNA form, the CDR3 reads TGTGCCAGCAGTGAATATCCCCTTTTTCGCGAGCAGTACTTC.

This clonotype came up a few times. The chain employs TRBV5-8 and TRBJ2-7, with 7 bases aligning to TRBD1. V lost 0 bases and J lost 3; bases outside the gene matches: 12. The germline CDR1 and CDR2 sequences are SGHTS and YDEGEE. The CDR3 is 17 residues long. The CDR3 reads CASSLGVRGTAHYEQYF. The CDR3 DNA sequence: TGTGCCAGCAGCTTGGGAGTCAGGGGGACAGCACACTACGAGCAGTACTTC.

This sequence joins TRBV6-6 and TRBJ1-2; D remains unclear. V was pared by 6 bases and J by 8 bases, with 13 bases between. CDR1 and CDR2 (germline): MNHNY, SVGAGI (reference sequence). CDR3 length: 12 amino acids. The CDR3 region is CASSRTLLGYTF. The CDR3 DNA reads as TGTGCCAGCAGCCGCACCCTCTTGGGCTACACCTTC.

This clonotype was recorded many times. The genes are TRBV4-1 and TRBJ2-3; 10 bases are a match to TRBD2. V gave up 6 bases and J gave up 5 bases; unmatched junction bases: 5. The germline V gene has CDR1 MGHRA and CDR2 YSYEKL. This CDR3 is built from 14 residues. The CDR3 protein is CASSDLAGEDTQYF. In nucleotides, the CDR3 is TGCGCCAGCAGTGACCTAGCGGGAGAAGATACGCAGTATTTT.

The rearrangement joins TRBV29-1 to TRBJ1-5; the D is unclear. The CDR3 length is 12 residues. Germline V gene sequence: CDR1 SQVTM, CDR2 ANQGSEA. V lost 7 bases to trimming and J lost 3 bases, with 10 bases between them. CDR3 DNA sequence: TGCAGCGCCTTAGACAACAATCAGCCCCAGCATTTT. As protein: CSALDNNQPQHF.

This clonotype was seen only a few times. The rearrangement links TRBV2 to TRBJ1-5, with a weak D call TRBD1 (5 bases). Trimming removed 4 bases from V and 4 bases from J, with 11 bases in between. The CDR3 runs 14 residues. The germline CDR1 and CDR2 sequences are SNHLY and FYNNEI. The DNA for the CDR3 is TGTGCCAGCAGTGGTCGAGCAGGGAATCAGCCCCAGCATTTT. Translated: CASSGRAGNQPQHF.

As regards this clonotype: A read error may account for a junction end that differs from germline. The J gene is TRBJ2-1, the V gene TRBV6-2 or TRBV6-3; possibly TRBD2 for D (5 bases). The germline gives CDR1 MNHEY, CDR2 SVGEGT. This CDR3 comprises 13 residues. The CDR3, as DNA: TGTGTCAGCAGTTCAGCGGACTACAATGAGCAGTTCTTC. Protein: CVSSSADYNEQFF.

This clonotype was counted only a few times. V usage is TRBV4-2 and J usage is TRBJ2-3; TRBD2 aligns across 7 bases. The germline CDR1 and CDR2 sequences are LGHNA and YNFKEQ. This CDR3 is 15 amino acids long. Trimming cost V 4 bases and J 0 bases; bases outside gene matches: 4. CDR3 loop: CASSLSGKSTDTQYF. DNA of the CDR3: TGTGCCAGCAGCCTGAGCGGGAAGAGCACAGATACGCAGTATTTT.

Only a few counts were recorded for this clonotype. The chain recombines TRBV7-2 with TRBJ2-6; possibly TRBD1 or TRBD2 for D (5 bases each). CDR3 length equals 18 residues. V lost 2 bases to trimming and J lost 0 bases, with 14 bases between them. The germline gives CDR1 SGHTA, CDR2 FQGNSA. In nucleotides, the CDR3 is TGTGCCAGCAGCTTACGGGGACCCATGAGCTCTGGGGCCAACGTCCTGACTTTC. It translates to CASSLRGPMSSGANVLTF.

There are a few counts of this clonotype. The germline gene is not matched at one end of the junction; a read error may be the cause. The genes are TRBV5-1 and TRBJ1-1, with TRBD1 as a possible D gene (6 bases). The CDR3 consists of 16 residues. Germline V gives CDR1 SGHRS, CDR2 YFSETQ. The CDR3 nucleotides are TGCGCCAGCAGCTTGGAAGGGGGGGTAATGAAGACTGAAGCTTTCTTT. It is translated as CASSLEGGVMKTEAFF. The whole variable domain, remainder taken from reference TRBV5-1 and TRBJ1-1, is KAGVTQTPRYLIKTRGQQVTLSCSPISGHRSVSWYQQTPGQGLQFLFEYFSETQRNKGNFPGRFSGRQFSNSRSEMNVSTLELGDSALYLCASSLEGGVMKTEAFFGQGTRLTVV.

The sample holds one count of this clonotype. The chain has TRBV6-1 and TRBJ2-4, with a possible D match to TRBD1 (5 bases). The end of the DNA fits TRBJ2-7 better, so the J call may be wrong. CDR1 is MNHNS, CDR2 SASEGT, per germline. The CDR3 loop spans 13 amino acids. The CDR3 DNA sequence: TGTGCCAGCAGTGAGGGGCCGTGGTACGAGCAGTACTTC. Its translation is CASSEGPWYEQYF.

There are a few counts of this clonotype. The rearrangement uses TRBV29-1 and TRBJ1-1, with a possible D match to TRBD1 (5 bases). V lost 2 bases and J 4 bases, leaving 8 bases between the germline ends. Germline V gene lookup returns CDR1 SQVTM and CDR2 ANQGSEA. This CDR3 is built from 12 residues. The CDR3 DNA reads TGCAGCGTTGAATTCGGGGCCACTGAAGCTTTCTTT. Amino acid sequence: CSVEFGATEAFF.

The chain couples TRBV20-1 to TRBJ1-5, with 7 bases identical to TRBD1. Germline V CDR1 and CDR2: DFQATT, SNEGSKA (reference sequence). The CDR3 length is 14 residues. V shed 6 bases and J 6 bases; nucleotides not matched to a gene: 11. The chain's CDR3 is CSAKQGSRSQPQHF. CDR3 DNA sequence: TGCAGTGCCAAACAGGGGTCGAGGAGTCAGCCCCAGCATTTT.